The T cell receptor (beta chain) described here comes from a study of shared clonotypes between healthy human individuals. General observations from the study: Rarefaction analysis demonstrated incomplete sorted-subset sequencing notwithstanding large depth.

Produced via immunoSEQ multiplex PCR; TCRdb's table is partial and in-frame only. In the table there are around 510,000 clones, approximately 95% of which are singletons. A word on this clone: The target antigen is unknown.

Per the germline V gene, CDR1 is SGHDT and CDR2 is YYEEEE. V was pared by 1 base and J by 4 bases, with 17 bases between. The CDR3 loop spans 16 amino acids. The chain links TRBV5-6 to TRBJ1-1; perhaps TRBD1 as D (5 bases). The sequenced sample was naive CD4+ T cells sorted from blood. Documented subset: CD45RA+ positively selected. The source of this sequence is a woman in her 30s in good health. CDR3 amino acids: CASSLYPGGVATEAFF. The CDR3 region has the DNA TGTGCCAGCAGCTTGTACCCGGGGGGTGTAGCCACTGAAGCTTTCTTT. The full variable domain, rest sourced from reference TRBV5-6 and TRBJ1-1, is DAGVTQSPTHLIKTRGQQVTLRCSPKSGHDTVSWYQQALGQGPQFIFQYYEEEERQRGNFPDRFSGHQFPNYSSELNVNALLLGDSALYLCASSLYPGGVATEAFFGQGTRLTVV.